By share of the sample, the clone carrying this TCR beta chain is medium-sized (0.01 to 0.1%). Its antigen is as yet unknown. At one end the junction does not follow the germline gene, possibly because of a read error. Unsorted whole blood supplied the RNA, and germline DNA was extracted too. Patients showed chronic HBV infection and an absence of prior treatment. This sample is part of a study of tumor-infiltrating lymphocytes in primary liver carcinoma. Study-wide context: Primary liver carcinomas in the patients were surgically resected. Findings and caveats of the study: Relative to tumor region pairs, the tumor-adjacent and tumor-blood pairs showed overlap that was lower. Significantly larger top-250-clone fractions were found in tumors than in blood (p = 0.039).

Reverse transcription of roughly 0.45 ug total RNA with a constant-region primer produced TCR beta cDNA. Employing slightly modified ARM-PCR, three nested multiplex PCR rounds were run, and these gave rise to the TCR beta libraries. Using its own MiXCR run on the multiplex PCR reads, TCRdb lists one record per CDR3 protein. The data hold 250,000 to 400,000 distinct CDR3 sequences, with about 60% observed a single time. Sequencing was performed on peripheral blood. This receptor was obtained from a man aged 35 to 55 with primary liver carcinoma and hepatitis B virus infection.

This chain's CDR3 is CASSQTDTQYF. The CDR3 DNA follows: TGTGCCAGCAGTCAAACAGATACGCAGTATTTT. The chain links TRBV4-1 to TRBJ2-3, with unresolved D. The V gene's germline CDR1 is MGHRA and CDR2 YSYEKL. This CDR3 has 11 residues.